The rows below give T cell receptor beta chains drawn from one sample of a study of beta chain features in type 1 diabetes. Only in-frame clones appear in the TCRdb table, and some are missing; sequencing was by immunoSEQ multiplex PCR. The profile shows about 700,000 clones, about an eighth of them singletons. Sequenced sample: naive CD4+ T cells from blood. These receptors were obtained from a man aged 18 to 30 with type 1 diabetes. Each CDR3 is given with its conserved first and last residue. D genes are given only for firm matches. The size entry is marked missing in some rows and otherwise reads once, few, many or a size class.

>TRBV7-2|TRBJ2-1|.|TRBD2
CASSLKDRVLAGYNEQFF
TGTGCCAGCAGCTTAAAGGATCGAGTACTAGCGGGATACAATGAGCAGTTCTTC
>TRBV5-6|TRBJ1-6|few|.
CASSYTAVGYSPLHF
TGTGCCAGCAGCTACACCGCAGTTGGCTATTCACCCCTCCACTTT
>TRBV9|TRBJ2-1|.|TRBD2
CASSVSGGTYNEQFF
TGTGCCAGCAGCGTAAGCGGGGGGACCTACAATGAGCAGTTCTTC
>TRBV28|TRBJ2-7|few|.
CASSSSKGPRTLEQYF
TGTGCCAGCAGTTCCTCCAAGGGACCTAGGACCCTCGAGCAGTACTTC
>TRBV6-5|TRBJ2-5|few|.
CASSQQTGAPETQYF
TGTGCCAGCAGTCAACAGACCGGCGCCCCGGAGACCCAGTACTTC
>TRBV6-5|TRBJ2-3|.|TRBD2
CASRPSGEGTDTQYF
TGTGCCAGCAGACCGAGCGGGGAGGGGACAGATACGCAGTATTTT
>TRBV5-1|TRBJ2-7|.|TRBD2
CASSFSGGPHREQYF
TGCGCCAGCAGCTTCTCGGGGGGGCCCCATCGGGAGCAGTACTTC
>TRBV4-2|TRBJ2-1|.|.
CASSQAALTGESYNEQFF
TGTGCCAGCAGCCAAGCTGCCCTCACGGGGGAGTCGTACAATGAGCAGTTCTTC
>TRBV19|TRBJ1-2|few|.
CASTLIGVYGYTF
TGTGCCAGTACCCTGATCGGTGTTTATGGCTACACCTTC
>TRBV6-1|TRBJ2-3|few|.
CASARDWSTDTQYF
TGTGCCAGCGCACGGGACTGGAGCACAGATACGCAGTATTTT
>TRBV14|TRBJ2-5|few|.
CASSQGEAETQYF
TGTGCCAGCAGCCAAGGAGAGGCGGAGACCCAGTACTTC
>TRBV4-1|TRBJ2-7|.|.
CASSQDTDAISYEQYF
TGCGCCAGCAGCCAAGATACGGATGCCATCTCCTACGAGCAGTACTTC
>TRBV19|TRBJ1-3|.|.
CASRWTSGNTIYF
TGTGCCAGTAGATGGACCTCTGGAAACACCATATATTTT
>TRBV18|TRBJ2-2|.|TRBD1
CASSPRQGDGELFF
TGTGCCAGCTCACCGCGACAGGGGGACGGGGAGCTGTTTTTT
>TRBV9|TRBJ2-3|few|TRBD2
CASSVGGLAGDTQYF
TGTGCCAGCAGCGTAGGAGGACTAGCTGGAGATACGCAGTATTTT
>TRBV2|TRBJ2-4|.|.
CASSEDGLAKNIQYF
TGTGCCAGCAGTGAGGACGGGCTAGCCAAAAACATTCAGTACTTC
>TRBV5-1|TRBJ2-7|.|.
CASSLALTAPYEQYF
TGCGCCAGCAGCTTGGCCCTGACAGCTCCCTACGAGCAGTACTTC
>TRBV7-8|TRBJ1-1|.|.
CASNPMTADMNTEAFF
TGTGCCAGCAACCCTATGACAGCGGACATGAACACTGAAGCTTTCTTT
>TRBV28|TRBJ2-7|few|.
CASSLTSSQVYEQYF
TGTGCCAGCAGTTTAACCTCTTCCCAGGTGTACGAGCAGTACTTC
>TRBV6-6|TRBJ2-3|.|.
CASSYDRGLGADTQYF
TGTGCCAGCAGTTACGACCGCGGGCTAGGGGCAGATACGCAGTATTTT
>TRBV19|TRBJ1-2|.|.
CASSTSQGTGGYTF
TGTGCCAGTAGTACATCACAGGGTACCGGGGGCTACACCTTC
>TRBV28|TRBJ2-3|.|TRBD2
CASGGESTDTQYF
TGTGCCAGCGGGGGGGAGAGCACAGATACGCAGTATTTT
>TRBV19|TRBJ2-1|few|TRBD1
CASSVRQGKFF
TGTGCCAGTTCGGTCCGACAGGGCAAGTTCTTC
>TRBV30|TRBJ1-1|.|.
CAWSVLGANTEAFF
TGTGCCTGGAGTGTGTTGGGGGCTAACACTGAAGCTTTCTTT
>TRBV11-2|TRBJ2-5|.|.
CASSLAGTETQYF
TGTGCCAGCAGCTTAGCCGGGACAGAGACCCAGTACTTC
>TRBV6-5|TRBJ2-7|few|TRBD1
CASRLTGGYEQYF
TGTGCCAGCAGACTCACAGGGGGCTACGAGCAGTACTTC
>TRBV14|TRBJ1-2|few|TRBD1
CASSQDEGAPWYGYTF
TGTGCCAGCAGCCAAGACGAGGGGGCACCCTGGTATGGCTACACCTTC
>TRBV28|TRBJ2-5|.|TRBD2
CASSFIGLAEETQYF
TGTGCCAGCAGTTTCATCGGACTAGCGGAAGAGACCCAGTACTTC
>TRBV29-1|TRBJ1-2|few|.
CSVEDRAGRDGYTF
TGCAGCGTTGAAGATAGGGCAGGGCGGGATGGCTACACCTTC
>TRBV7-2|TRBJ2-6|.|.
CASSLLPTGWPSGANVLTF
TGTGCCAGCAGCCTTCTTCCGACAGGCTGGCCCTCTGGGGCCAACGTCCTGACTTTC
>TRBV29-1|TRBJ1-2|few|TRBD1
CSVKKTGDYGYTF
TGCAGCGTTAAAAAGACAGGGGACTATGGCTACACCTTC
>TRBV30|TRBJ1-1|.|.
CAWSGGRAFF
TGTGCCTGGAGCGGCGGTAGAGCTTTCTTT
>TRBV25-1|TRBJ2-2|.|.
CASSDPGPADTGELFF
TGTGCCTCCAGCGATCCAGGTCCCGCAGACACCGGGGAGCTGTTTTTT
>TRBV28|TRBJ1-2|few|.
CASSDEQGSGYTF
TGTGCCAGCAGTGACGAACAGGGTTCCGGCTACACCTTC
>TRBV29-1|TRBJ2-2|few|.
CSVEAGTSNTGELFF
TGCAGCGTTGAAGCCGGGACCTCGAACACCGGGGAGCTGTTTTTT
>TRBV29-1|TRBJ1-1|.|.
CSVRLQGTEAFF
TGCAGCGTCAGGTTGCAGGGGACTGAAGCTTTCTTT
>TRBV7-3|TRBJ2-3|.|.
CASSLRPETDTQYF
TGTGCCAGCAGCTTAAGACCGGAGACGGATACGCAGTATTTT
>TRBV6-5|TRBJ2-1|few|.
CASSYSNEQFF
TGTGCCAGCAGTTACTCCAATGAGCAGTTCTTC